Listed below are T cell receptor beta chains from one sample, sequenced in a study of blood T cell repertoires in COVID-19. TCRdb's copy holds only in-frame clones and misses some; the assay was immunoSEQ multiplex PCR. Here the sample spans tens of thousands of clones, around 80% being singletons. The source material was peripheral blood. These receptors were taken from a man in his fifties or sixties with active or convalescent COVID-19. The CDR3 runs from the conserved cysteine through the conserved F or W. The D gene is left open where the match is weak.

CDR3aa: CASSWMRNSNQPQHF; j_gene: TRBJ1-5; d_gene: NA; v_gene: TRBV19
CDR3aa: CASSLRTSGASTDTQYF; j_gene: TRBJ2-3; d_gene: TRBD2; v_gene: TRBV11-3
CDR3aa: CASSLPRGSTEAFF; j_gene: TRBJ1-1; d_gene: TRBD1; v_gene: TRBV7-2
CDR3aa: CASSFGQDEQYF; j_gene: TRBJ2-7; d_gene: TRBD1; v_gene: TRBV5-1
CDR3aa: CASSPTATYSPLHF; j_gene: TRBJ1-6; d_gene: NA; v_gene: TRBV18
CDR3aa: CATQTGSGANVLTF; j_gene: TRBJ2-6; d_gene: NA; v_gene: TRBV2
CDR3aa: CASSYGDRDTGELFF; j_gene: TRBJ2-2; d_gene: TRBD1; v_gene: TRBV6-6
CDR3aa: CASSRFSGDYGYTF; j_gene: TRBJ1-2; d_gene: NA; v_gene: TRBV3-1/TRBV3-2
CDR3aa: CATSDPGTGNEKLFF; j_gene: TRBJ1-4; d_gene: TRBD1; v_gene: TRBV24-1
CDR3aa: CASSTREGHYGYTF; j_gene: TRBJ1-2; d_gene: NA; v_gene: TRBV28
CDR3aa: CASSYSTGVWSYNEQFF; j_gene: TRBJ2-1; d_gene: TRBD1; v_gene: TRBV5-1
CDR3aa: CASNSGGADTQYF; j_gene: TRBJ2-3; d_gene: TRBD2; v_gene: TRBV2
CDR3aa: CASSLYRDRVNQPQHF; j_gene: TRBJ1-5; d_gene: TRBD1; v_gene: TRBV28